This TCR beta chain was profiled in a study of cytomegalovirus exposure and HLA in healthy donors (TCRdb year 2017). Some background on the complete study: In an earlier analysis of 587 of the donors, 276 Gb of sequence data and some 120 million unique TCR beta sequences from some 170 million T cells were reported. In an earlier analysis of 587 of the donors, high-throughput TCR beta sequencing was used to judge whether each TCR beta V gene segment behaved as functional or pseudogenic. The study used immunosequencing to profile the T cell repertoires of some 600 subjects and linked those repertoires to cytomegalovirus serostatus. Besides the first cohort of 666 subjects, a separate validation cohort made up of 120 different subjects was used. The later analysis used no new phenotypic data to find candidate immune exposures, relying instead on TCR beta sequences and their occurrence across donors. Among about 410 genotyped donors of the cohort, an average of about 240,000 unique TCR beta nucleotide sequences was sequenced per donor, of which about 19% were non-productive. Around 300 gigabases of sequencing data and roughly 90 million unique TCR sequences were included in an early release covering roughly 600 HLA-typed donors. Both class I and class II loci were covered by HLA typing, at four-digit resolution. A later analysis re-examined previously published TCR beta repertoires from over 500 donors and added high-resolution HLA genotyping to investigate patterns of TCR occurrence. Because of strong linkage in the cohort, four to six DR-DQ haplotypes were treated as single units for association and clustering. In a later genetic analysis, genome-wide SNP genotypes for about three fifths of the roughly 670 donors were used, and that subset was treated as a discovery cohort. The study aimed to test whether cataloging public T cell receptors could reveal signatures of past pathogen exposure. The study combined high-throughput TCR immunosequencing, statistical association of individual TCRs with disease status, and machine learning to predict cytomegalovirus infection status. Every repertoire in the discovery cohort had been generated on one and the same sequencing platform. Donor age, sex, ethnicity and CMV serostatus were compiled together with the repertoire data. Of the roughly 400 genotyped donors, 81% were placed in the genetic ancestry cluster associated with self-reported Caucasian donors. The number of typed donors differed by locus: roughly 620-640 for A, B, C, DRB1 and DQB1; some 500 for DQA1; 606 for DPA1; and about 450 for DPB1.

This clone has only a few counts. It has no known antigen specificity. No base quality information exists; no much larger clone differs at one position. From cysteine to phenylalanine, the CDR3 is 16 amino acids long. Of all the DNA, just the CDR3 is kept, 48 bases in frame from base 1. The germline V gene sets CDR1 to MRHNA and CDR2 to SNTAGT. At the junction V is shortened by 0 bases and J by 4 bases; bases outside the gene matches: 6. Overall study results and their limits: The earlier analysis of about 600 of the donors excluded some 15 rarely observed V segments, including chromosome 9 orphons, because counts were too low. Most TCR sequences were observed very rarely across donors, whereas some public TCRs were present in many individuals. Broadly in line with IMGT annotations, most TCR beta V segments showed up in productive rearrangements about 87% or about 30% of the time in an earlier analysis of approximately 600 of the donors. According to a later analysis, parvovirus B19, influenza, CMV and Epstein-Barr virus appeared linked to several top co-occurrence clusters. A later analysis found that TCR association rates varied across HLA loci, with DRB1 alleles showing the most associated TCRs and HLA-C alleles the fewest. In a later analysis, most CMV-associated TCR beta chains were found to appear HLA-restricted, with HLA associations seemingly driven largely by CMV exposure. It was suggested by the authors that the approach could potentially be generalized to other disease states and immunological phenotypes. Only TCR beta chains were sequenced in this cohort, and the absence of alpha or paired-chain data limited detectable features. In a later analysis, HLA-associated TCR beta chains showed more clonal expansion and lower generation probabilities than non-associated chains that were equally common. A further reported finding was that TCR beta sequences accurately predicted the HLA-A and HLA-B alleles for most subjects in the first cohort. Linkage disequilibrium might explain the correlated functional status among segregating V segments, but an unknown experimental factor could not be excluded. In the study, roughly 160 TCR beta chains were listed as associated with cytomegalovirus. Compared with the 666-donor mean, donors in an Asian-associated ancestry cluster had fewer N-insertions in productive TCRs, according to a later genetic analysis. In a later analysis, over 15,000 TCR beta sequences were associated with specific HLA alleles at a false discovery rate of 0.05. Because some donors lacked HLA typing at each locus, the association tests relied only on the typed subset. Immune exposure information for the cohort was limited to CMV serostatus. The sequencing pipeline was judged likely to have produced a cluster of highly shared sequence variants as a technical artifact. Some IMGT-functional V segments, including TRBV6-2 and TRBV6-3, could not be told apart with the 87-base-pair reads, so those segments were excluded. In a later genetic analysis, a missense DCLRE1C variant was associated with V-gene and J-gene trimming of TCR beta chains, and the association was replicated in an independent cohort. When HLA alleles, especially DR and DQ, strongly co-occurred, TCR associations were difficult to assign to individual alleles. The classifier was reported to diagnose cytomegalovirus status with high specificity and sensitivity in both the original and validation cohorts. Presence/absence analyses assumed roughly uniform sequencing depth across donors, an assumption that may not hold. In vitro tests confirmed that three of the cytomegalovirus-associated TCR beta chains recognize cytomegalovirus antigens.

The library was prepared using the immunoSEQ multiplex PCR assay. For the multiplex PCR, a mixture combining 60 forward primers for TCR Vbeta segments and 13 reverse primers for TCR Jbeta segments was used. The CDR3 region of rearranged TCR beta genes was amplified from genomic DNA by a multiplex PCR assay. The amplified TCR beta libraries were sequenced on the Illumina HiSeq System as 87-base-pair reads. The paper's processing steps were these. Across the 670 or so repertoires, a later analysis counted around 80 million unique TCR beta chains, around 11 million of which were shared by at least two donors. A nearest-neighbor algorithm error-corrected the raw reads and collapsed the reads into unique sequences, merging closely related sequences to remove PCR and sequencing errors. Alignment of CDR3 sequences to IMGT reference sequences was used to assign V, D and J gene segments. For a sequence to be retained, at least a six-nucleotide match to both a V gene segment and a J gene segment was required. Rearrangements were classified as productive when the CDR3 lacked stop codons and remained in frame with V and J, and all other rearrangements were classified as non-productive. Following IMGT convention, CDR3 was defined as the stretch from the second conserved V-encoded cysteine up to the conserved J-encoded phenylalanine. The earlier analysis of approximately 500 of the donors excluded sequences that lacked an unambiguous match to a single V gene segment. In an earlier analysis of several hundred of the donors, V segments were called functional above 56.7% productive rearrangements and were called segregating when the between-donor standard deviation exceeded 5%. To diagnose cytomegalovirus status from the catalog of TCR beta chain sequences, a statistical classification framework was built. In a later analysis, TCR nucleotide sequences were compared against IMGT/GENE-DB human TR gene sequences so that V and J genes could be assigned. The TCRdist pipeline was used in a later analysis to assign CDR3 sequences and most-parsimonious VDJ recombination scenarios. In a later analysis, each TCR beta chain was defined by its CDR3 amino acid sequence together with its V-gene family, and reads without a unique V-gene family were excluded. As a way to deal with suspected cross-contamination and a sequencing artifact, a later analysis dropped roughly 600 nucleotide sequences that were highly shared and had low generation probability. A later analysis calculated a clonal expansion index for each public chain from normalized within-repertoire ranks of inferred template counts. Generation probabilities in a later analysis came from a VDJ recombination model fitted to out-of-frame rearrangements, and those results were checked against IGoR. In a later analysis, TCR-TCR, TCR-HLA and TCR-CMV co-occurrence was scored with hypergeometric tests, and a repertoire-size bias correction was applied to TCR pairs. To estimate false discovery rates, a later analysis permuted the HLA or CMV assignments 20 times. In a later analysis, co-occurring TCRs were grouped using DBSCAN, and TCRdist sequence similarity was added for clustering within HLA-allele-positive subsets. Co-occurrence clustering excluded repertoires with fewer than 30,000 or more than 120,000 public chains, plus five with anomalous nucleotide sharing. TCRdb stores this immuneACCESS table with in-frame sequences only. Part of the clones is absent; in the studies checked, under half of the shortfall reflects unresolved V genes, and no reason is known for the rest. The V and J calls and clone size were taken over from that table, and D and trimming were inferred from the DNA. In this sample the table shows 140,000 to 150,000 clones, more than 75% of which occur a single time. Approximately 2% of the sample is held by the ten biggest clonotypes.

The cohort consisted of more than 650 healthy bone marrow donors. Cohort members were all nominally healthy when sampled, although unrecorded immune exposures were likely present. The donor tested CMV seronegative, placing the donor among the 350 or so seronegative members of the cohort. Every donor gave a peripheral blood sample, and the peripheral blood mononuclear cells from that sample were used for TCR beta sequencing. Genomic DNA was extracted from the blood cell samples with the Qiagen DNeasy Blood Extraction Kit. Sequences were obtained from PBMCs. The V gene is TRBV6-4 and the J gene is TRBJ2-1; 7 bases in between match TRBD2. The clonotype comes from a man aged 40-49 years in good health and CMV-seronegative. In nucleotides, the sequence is TGTGCCAGCAGTGACTCGTGGGAGGGCCGATACAATGAGCAGTTCTTC. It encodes CASSDSWEGRYNEQFF.